The text below deals with one T cell receptor (beta chain). Measured with immunoSEQ multiplex PCR; TCRdb has only the in-frame clones, and not every one. The sample has 310,000 or so clones, 70% to 90% seen once; the top ten hold under 6%. These data come from a study of blood T cell repertoires in COVID-19. Germline V lookup: CDR1 SGHVS, CDR2 FQNEAQ. The CDR3 spans 15 residues. V lost 2 bases, J lost 2 bases, and 10 bases lay in between. Sample: PBMCs or T cells enriched from blood (not recorded which). V gene TRBV7-8 combines with J gene TRBJ1-3, with D uncertain. This TCR derives from a woman in her 30s who had recovered from COVID-19. The CDR3 sequence is CASSLRQVPGNTIYF. Written as DNA, the CDR3 is TGTGCCAGCAGCTTACGGCAGGTCCCTGGAAACACCATATATTTT.